One and the same sample provided the 26 T cell receptor beta chains below, sequenced in a study of blood T cell repertoires in COVID-19. Clones were sequenced by immunoSEQ multiplex PCR, and TCRdb holds only the in-frame ones, with some missing. The sample includes about 110,000 clones, 80% seen only once; the top ten take around 4.2%. The source material was peripheral blood. The receptor set was obtained from a human donor in a cohort sampled during active or convalescent COVID-19.

The V call is TRBV18, the J call TRBJ1-4; tentatively, D is TRBD1 (6 bases). CDR3 size: 15 residues. Trimming left V 3 bases short and J 10 bases short, with 18 bases between. From germline, CDR1 is KGHSH and CDR2 LQKENI. CDR3 DNA: TGTGCCAGCTCACCTTTATCAGATCCGACAGGAAAACTGTTTTTT. It is translated as CASSPLSDPTGKLFF.

The V gene is TRBV12-3 or TRBV12-4, the J gene TRBJ2-7; D might be TRBD2 (6 bases). This CDR3 region has 11 residues. V lost 6 bases to trimming and J lost 9 bases, with 12 bases between them. The CDR3 spells CASRSGRGQYF. CDR3 bases: TGTGCCAGCAGATCGGGGCGGGGGCAGTACTTC.

The sample holds one count of this clone. V usage is TRBV5-5 and J usage is TRBJ2-2, with 9 nucleotides matching TRBD2. CDR1 is SGHKS and CDR2 is YYEKEE in the germline V gene (reference sequence). After removal of 4 bases from V and 6 bases from J, the junction contained 7 bases not matched to a gene. The CDR3 has 15 amino acids. The CDR3 nucleotides are TGTGCCAGCAGCGGGGCCCTAGCGGGGCCCGGGGAGCTGTTTTTT. Translated: CASSGALAGPGELFF.

This clone occurred a few times. The V and J genes are TRBV4-3 and TRBJ2-7; D uncertain. V was shortened by 1 base and J by 12 bases, with 13 bases between the two germline ends. Germline loops: CDR1 LGHNA, CDR2 YSLEER. The CDR3 has 12 amino acids. CDR3 amino acids: CASSQGSAEGYF. CDR3 DNA: TGCGCCAGCAGCCAAGGGTCGGCGGAAGGGTACTTC.

This chain links TRBV5-6 with TRBJ2-5; 8 positions match TRBD2. This CDR3 is 19 amino acids long. The germline V gene has CDR1 SGHDT and CDR2 YYEEEE. The ends lost 4 bases at V and 4 bases at J; junction bases unmatched: 21. DNA of the CDR3: TGTGCCAGCAGCCCCGGACTAGCCGGATCGGTGGGACGGGGAGAGACCCAGTACTTC. Protein: CASSPGLAGSVGRGETQYF. Full variable domain (rest looked up from reference TRBV5-6 and TRBJ2-5): DAGVTQSPTHLIKTRGQQVTLRCSPKSGHDTVSWYQQALGQGPQFIFQYYEEEERQRGNFPDRFSGHQFPNYSSELNVNALLLGDSALYLCASSPGLAGSVGRGETQYFGPGTRLLVL.

The CDR3 DNA is TGCGCCAGCAGCCAATTTGTCCGTCCCTCTGGGGCCAACGTCCTGACTTTC. Amino acid sequence: CASSQFVRPSGANVLTF. V usage is TRBV4-3 and J usage is TRBJ2-6; D gene uncertain. CDR1 is LGHNA and CDR2 is YSLEER in the germline V gene. The CDR3 totals 17 residues. Trimming cost V 2 bases and J 0 bases, with 11 bases left between them.

The chain links TRBV18 to TRBJ2-1; 13 bases fit TRBD2. The CDR3 has 16 residues. The trim removed 1 base at V and 5 bases at J, leaving 2 bases unmatched. Germline values: CDR1 KGHSH, CDR2 LQKENI. The CDR3 region has the DNA TGTGCCAGCTCACCACTGGGGACTAGCGGGAACAATGAGCAGTTCTTC. Translation gives CASSPLGTSGNNEQFF.

The chain carries TRBV9 and TRBJ1-4; possibly TRBD1 for D (5 bases). V was shortened by 4 bases and J by 7 bases, with 17 bases between the two germline ends. The CDR3 covers 15 residues. The germline V gene encodes CDR1 SGDLS and CDR2 YYNGEE. The CDR3 loop is CASSITGRSSEKLFF. CDR3 coding DNA: TGTGCCAGCAGCATTACAGGTAGAAGTAGTGAAAAACTGTTTTTT.

The rearrangement joins TRBV27 to TRBJ1-1; no firm D call. The CDR3 totals 14 residues. Between the trimmed V and J ends, which lost 3 bases and 5 bases, there was a span of 13 bases. From germline, CDR1 is MNHEY and CDR2 SMNVEV (reference sequence). The CDR3 protein is CASSFRGRGTEAFF. The CDR3 bases are TGTGCCAGCAGTTTCCGAGGACGGGGTACTGAAGCTTTCTTT.

The chain couples TRBV20-1 to TRBJ1-1; 11 bases fit TRBD1. Germline V gene data show CDR1 as DFQATT and CDR2 as SNEGSKA (reference sequence). Losses at the gene ends were 6 bases for V and 9 bases for J; bases not matched to a gene: 3. The length of the CDR3 is 11 residues. The CDR3 bases are TGCAGTGCCGGGACAGGGGGAAAAGCTTTCTTT. It yields the protein CSAGTGGKAFF.

J is TRBJ2-2 and V is TRBV7-8, with 10 bases aligning to TRBD1. J lost 5 bases, V lost 5 bases, and 5 bases had no gene match. Germline assignment: CDR1 SGHVS and CDR2 FQNEAQ. This CDR3 spans 15 amino acids. The CDR3 bases are TGTGCCAGCAGCCGAGACAGGGGGCTTACCGGGGAGCTGTTTTTT. It encodes CASSRDRGLTGELFF.

This chain joins TRBV11-2 and TRBJ2-2, with 7 positions matching TRBD2. The CDR3 is 16 amino acids. Germline V CDR1 and CDR2: SGHAT, FQNNGV. With V trimmed by 1 base and J by 5 bases, 7 bases remained unmatched. The CDR3 nucleotides are TGTGCCAGCAGCTTAGTAACTAGCGCGGTGACCGGGGAGCTGTTTTTT. It encodes CASSLVTSAVTGELFF.

This clone has only a few counts. DNA of the CDR3: TGTGCCAGCAGCCGAGAGGGAGGCAGAGGATTCGAGCAGTACTTC. This codes for CASSREGGRGFEQYF. The chain links TRBV9 to TRBJ2-7, with D tentatively TRBD2 (6 bases). The CDR3 length is 15 residues. The germline gives CDR1 SGDLS, CDR2 YYNGEE. Trimming pared 4 bases from V and 6 bases from J, leaving 20 bases between.

This sequence joins TRBV7-2 and TRBJ1-2; a possible D gene is TRBD1 (6 bases). Germline CDR1 SGHTA, CDR2 FQGNSA. The CDR3 extends over 14 amino acids. The V end lost 3 bases, the J end lost 8 bases, and 16 bases lay between the germline ends. CDR3 loop: CASSFTGMVEGYTF. CDR3 bases: TGTGCCAGCAGCTTTACAGGGATGGTGGAAGGCTACACCTTC.

The chain links TRBV19 to TRBJ2-3; D is unresolved. Germline V CDR1 and CDR2: LNHDA, SQIVND (reference sequence). CDR3 size: 14 residues. Trimming took 6 bases from V and 1 from J, leaving 11 bases between them. CDR3 bases: TGTGCCAGTAGCCCCATTGAGGGCACAGATACGCAGTATTTT. Translating gives CASSPIEGTDTQYF.

This clone was found a few times. This chain uses TRBV7-9 with TRBJ2-3; 8 bases match TRBD2. CDR3 length equals 15 residues. Germline V lookup: CDR1 SEHNR, CDR2 FQNEAQ (reference sequence). Trimming removed 5 bases from V and 0 bases from J; junction bases left unmatched: 4. The CDR3 loop is CASSPTSASTDTQYF. The CDR3 DNA follows: TGTGCCAGCAGCCCGACTAGCGCGAGCACAGATACGCAGTATTTT.

The chain employs TRBV3-1 (or the pseudogene TRBV3-2) and TRBJ2-2; 8 bases map to TRBD1. With V trimmed by 3 bases and J by 5 bases, 8 bases remained unmatched. The CDR3 is 16 residues long. Germline-derived CDR1 and CDR2 are LGHDT and YNNKEL (reference sequence). CDR3 sequence (DNA): TGTGCCAGCAGCCAGTATGGACAGGGCGGTACCGGGGAGCTGTTTTTT. This codes for CASSQYGQGGTGELFF.

The gene calls are TRBV6-6 and TRBJ1-1, with 7 bases matching TRBD1. Germline V gene data show CDR1 as MNHNY and CDR2 as SVGAGI (reference sequence). The V segment lost 7 bases and the J segment 1 base; nucleotides outside the gene matches: 6. There are 14 residues in the CDR3. The CDR3 DNA sequence: TGTGCCAGCATAGACAGGGTGGGGAACACTGAAGCTTTCTTT. The encoded protein is CASIDRVGNTEAFF.

This chain joins TRBV28 and TRBJ2-7; 7 nucleotides match TRBD1. J gave up 0 bases and V 7 bases, and 6 bases lay outside the gene matches. The CDR3 covers 14 residues. The germline CDR1 and CDR2 sequences are MDHEN and SYDVKM. The DNA for the CDR3 is TGTGCCAGCATCCACGGGACAGCCTCCTACGAGCAGTACTTC. It encodes CASIHGTASYEQYF. Using reference TRBV28 and TRBJ2-7 for the parts outside the CDR3, the full variable domain is DVKVTQSSRYLVKRTGEKVFLECVQDMDHENMFWYRQDPGLGLRLIYFSYDVKMKEKGDIPEGYSVSREKKERFSLILESASTNQTSMYLCASIHGTASYEQYFGPGTRLTVT.

This chain uses TRBV7-9 with TRBJ2-7; perhaps TRBD1 as D (5 bases). Germline lookup yields CDR1 SEHNR and CDR2 FQNEAQ (reference sequence). The CDR3 totals 13 residues. V was shortened by 6 bases and J by 9 bases, with 18 bases between the two germline ends. The CDR3 region has the DNA TGTGCCAGCAGGGGGCGTGGAGCCAGACGGCAGTACTTC. Translated: CASRGRGARRQYF.

The chain recombines TRBV4-1 with TRBJ2-5; 7 bases fit TRBD2. The CDR3 runs to 15 residues. Germline values: CDR1 MGHRA, CDR2 YSYEKL. After removal of 1 base from V and 5 bases from J, the junction contained 7 bases not matched to a gene. DNA of the CDR3: TGCGCCAGCAGCCAAGGAGGGGTCGGGAGGGAGACCCAGTACTTC. Amino acids: CASSQGGVGRETQYF.

This clone was seen a handful of times. This sequence joins TRBV5-1 and TRBJ1-4; tentatively, D is TRBD1 (5 bases). Between the trimmed V and J ends, which lost 2 bases and 8 bases, there was a span of 10 bases. CDR1 and CDR2 from the germline V gene are SGHRS and YFSETQ. This CDR3 comprises 13 residues. The chain's CDR3 is CASSLQETEKLFF. DNA of the CDR3: TGCGCCAGCAGCTTACAGGAGACCGAAAAACTGTTTTTT.

This clone appeared once. The chain links TRBV6-1 to TRBJ2-7; D possibly corresponds to TRBD1 (9 bases). Germline V gene lookup returns CDR1 MNHNS and CDR2 SASEGT. With 1 base removed from V and 6 bases from J, the gap between germline ends came to 16 bases. The CDR3 is 15 residues long. CDR3 bases: TGTGCCAGCAGTGAAGTAGCGGGACAGGGACGCGAGCAGTACTTC. This gives the protein CASSEVAGQGREQYF.

A word on this clone: In the same sample, other DNA sequences code for this CDR3. The chain recombines TRBV7-2 with TRBJ1-2; possibly TRBD1 for D (5 bases). CDR3 length: 12 residues. V lost 4 bases, J lost 4 bases, and 7 bases lay in between. The germline V gene encodes CDR1 SGHTA and CDR2 FQGNSA. The CDR3 loop is CASSYDSYGYTF. The CDR3 coding sequence is TGTGCCAGCAGCTACGACAGCTATGGCTACACCTTC.

This chain uses TRBV7-8 with TRBJ1-4, with D maybe TRBD1 (5 bases). Germline CDR1 is SGHVS and CDR2 is FQNEAQ. Trimming removed 5 bases at V and 3 bases at J, with 22 bases between. The CDR3 extends over 18 amino acids. The CDR3 is CASSAKGPRGRANEKLFF. In nucleotides, the CDR3 is TGTGCCAGCAGCGCCAAGGGACCGCGCGGGAGGGCTAATGAAAAACTGTTTTTT. The whole variable domain, remainder taken from reference TRBV7-8 and TRBJ1-4, is GAGVSQSPRYKVAKRGQDVALRCDPISGHVSLFWYQQALGQGPEFLTYFQNEAQLDKSGLPSDRFFAERPEGSVSTLKIQRTQQEDSAVYLCASSAKGPRGRANEKLFFGSGTQLSVL.

This sequence joins TRBV3-1 (or the pseudogene TRBV3-2) and TRBJ2-4; TRBD2 agrees at 8 bases. In germline, CDR1 is LGHDT, CDR2 YNNKEL (reference sequence). V was clipped by 4 bases and J by 1 base; unmatched bases: 6. This CDR3 has 16 amino acids. The DNA of the CDR3 is TGTGCCAGCAGCCCCCGGGGGGGGCGGGCCAAAAACATTCAGTACTTC. It specifies CASSPRGGRAKNIQYF.